Listed below are T cell receptor beta chains from one sample, sequenced in a study of blood T cell repertoires in COVID-19. The table came from immunoSEQ multiplex PCR; TCRdb's copy has only in-frame clones and leaves some out. The profile shows about 170,000 clones, 83% of them singletons. Specimen: peripheral blood. The receptor source for this set is a woman aged 80 or older with acute or convalescent COVID-19. The CDR3 runs from the conserved cysteine through the conserved F or W. The D gene is left open where the match is weak. Rows give clone size only sometimes, using once, few, many, or a class for an expanded clone.

clone_size,d_call,v_call,cdr3_length,j_call,cdr3_aa,cdr3_nt
-,-,TRBV27,16,TRBJ2-2,CASSFLREMSTGELFF,TGTGCCAGCAGTTTTCTCAGGGAAATGAGTACCGGGGAGCTGTTTTTT
-,-,TRBV5-4,15,TRBJ2-1,CASSHTGGVDDEQFF,TGTGCCAGCAGCCATACGGGCGGGGTGGACGATGAGCAGTTCTTC
-,-,TRBV28,14,TRBJ1-4,CASRKEGVGEKLFF,TGTGCCAGCAGAAAGGAAGGGGTAGGGGAAAAACTGTTTTTT
-,TRBD1,TRBV19,14,TRBJ1-1,CASSSGTGGTEAFF,TGTGCCAGTAGTTCGGGGACAGGGGGCACTGAAGCTTTCTTT
-,-,TRBV5-8,13,TRBJ2-5,CASSLVLQETQYF,TGTGCCAGCAGCTTGGTACTCCAAGAGACCCAGTACTTC
few,TRBD2,TRBV6-6,13,TRBJ2-4,CASSYAGEGIQYF,TGTGCCAGCAGTTACGCGGGAGAGGGCATTCAGTACTTC
-,-,TRBV3-1/TRBV3-2,14,TRBJ1-1,CASSLTYRNTEAFF,TGTGCCAGCAGCCTCACCTACAGGAACACTGAAGCTTTCTTT
-,-,TRBV4-3,15,TRBJ1-2,CASSQLRGGLDGYTF,TGCGCCAGCAGCCAACTAAGGGGGGGGCTTGATGGCTACACCTTC
-,-,TRBV11-3,13,TRBJ1-1,CASSFDSRSEAFF,TGTGCCAGCAGCTTTGACAGCCGATCCGAAGCTTTCTTT
-,TRBD2,TRBV3-1/TRBV3-2,16,TRBJ2-2,CASSQGSGGPNGELFF,TGTGCCAGCAGCCAAGGGTCGGGAGGGCCGAACGGGGAGCTGTTTTTT
-,-,TRBV24-1,12,TRBJ2-7,CATSREDYEQYF,TGTGCCACCAGTAGGGAGGACTACGAGCAGTACTTC
-,TRBD1,TRBV7-8,14,TRBJ2-7,CASSRDRHSYEQYF,TGTGCCAGCAGCCGGGACAGGCACTCCTACGAGCAGTACTTC
-,-,TRBV5-5,14,TRBJ2-4,CASSQTVAKNIQYF,TGTGCCAGCAGCCAGACAGTAGCCAAAAACATTCAGTACTTC
-,-,TRBV2,16,TRBJ1-5,CASSELYRAGNQPQHF,TGTGCCAGCAGTGAACTTTACAGGGCGGGCAATCAGCCCCAGCATTTT
-,-,TRBV5-1,15,TRBJ2-3,CASSPLGGQGDTQYF,TGCGCCAGCAGCCCCCTGGGGGGGCAGGGAGATACGCAGTATTTT
-,-,TRBV30,12,TRBJ2-7,CAWSVSGYEQYF,TGTGCCTGGAGTGTATCAGGGTACGAGCAGTACTTC
-,TRBD1,TRBV10-3,16,TRBJ1-3,CAIRDSGTGGGNTIYF,TGTGCCATCAGGGATTCCGGGACAGGGGGCGGAAACACCATATATTTT
-,-,TRBV29-1,13,TRBJ2-2,CSVTGLLGGELFF,TGCAGCGTGACAGGTCTTCTCGGCGGGGAGCTGTTTTTT
-,-,TRBV2,14,TRBJ1-6,CASTLGGQTSPLHF,TGTGCCAGCACCTTGGGGGGTCAAACTTCACCCCTCCACTTT
-,TRBD1,TRBV6-5,13,TRBJ2-7,CASSRTGSYEQYF,TGTGCCAGCAGTCGGACAGGCTCCTACGAGCAGTACTTC
-,TRBD1,TRBV6-5,13,TRBJ2-7,CASSYNRGYEQYF,TGTGCCAGCAGTTACAACAGGGGGTACGAGCAGTACTTC
-,-,TRBV7-2,13,TRBJ1-2,CASSLEVGRGYTF,TGTGCCAGCAGCTTAGAAGTGGGGCGAGGCTACACCTTC
-,TRBD1,TRBV30,14,TRBJ1-2,CAWSIQQGVDGYTF,TGTGCCTGGAGTATTCAGCAGGGGGTAGATGGCTACACCTTC
once,-,TRBV4-1,15,TRBJ2-7,CASSQPGKGVYEQYF,TGCGCCAGCAGCCAACCAGGTAAAGGGGTTTACGAGCAGTACTTC
-,TRBD1,TRBV2,15,TRBJ1-6,CASSEVGQGRSPLHF,TGTGCCAGCAGTGAAGTGGGACAGGGTCGTTCACCCCTCCACTTT
once,-,TRBV19,14,TRBJ2-5,CASSIGGGRETQYF,TGTGCCAGTAGTATCGGCGGGGGCAGGGAGACCCAGTACTTC
few,TRBD1,TRBV6-5,14,TRBJ2-1,CASSHRQGLDEQFF,TGTGCCAGCAGTCACAGACAGGGTCTGGATGAGCAGTTCTTC
-,-,TRBV5-1,16,TRBJ1-1,CASSFGHSVGNTEAFF,TGCGCCAGCAGCTTCGGACATTCGGTGGGGAACACTGAAGCTTTCTTT
-,-,TRBV11-2,17,TRBJ2-3,CASSLGGSSANTDTQYF,TGTGCCAGCAGCTTAGGGGGGTCTAGCGCAAACACAGATACGCAGTATTTT
-,-,TRBV5-6,11,TRBJ2-5,CASSLGQTQYF,TGTGCCAGCAGCTTGGGGCAGACCCAGTACTTC
-,-,TRBV7-2,14,TRBJ1-4,CASSSGDGGEKLFF,TGTGCCAGCAGCTCCGGGGACGGGGGTGAAAAACTGTTTTTT
once,TRBD2,TRBV25-1,17,TRBJ2-2,CASSPPTSGSRTGELFF,TGTGCCAGCAGTCCTCCGACTAGCGGGAGTCGCACCGGGGAGCTGTTTTTT
once,-,TRBV28,13,TRBJ1-5,CASSLMEVQPQHF,TGTGCCAGCAGTTTGATGGAGGTTCAGCCCCAGCATTTT
-,TRBD2,TRBV6-1,13,TRBJ2-7,CASVASGFAEQYF,TGTGCCAGCGTGGCTAGCGGATTCGCCGAGCAGTACTTC
-,-,TRBV19,11,TRBJ2-1,CASSMSTKQFF,TGTGCCAGTAGTATGTCGACTAAGCAGTTCTTC
-,-,TRBV6-1,13,TRBJ1-1,CASSEELSTEAFF,TGTGCCAGCAGTGAGGAGTTGAGCACTGAAGCTTTCTTT
-,-,TRBV9,14,TRBJ1-4,CASSVSATNEKLFF,TGTGCCAGCAGCGTTTCAGCAACTAATGAAAAACTGTTTTTT
-,TRBD1,TRBV6-2/TRBV6-3,14,TRBJ1-2,CASSRGTGQEGYTF,TGTGCCAGCAGTCGTGGGACAGGTCAAGAAGGCTACACCTTC
-,-,TRBV18,12,TRBJ2-7,CASSPTGYEQYF,TGTGCCAGCTCACCGACAGGCTACGAGCAGTACTTC
-,-,TRBV5-1,14,TRBJ2-7,CASSLGGLRGEQYF,TGCGCCAGCAGCTTGGGGGGACTCCGGGGCGAGCAGTACTTC
-,TRBD2,TRBV7-9,14,TRBJ2-7,CASSVASGRGEQYF,TGTGCCAGCAGCGTCGCATCGGGGAGGGGTGAGCAGTACTTC